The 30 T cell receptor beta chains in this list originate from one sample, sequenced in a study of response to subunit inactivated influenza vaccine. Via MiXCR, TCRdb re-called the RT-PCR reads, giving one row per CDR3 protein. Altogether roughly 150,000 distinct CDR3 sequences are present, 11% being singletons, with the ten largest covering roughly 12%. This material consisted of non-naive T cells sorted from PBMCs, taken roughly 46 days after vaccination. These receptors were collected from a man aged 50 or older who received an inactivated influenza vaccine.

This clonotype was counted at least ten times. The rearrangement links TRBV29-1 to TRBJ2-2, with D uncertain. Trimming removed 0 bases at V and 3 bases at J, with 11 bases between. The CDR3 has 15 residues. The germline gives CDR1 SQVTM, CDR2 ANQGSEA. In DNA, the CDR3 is TGCAGCGTTGAAGATGGGGTCGGGTACACCGGGGAGCTGTTTTTT. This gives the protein CSVEDGVGYTGELFF.

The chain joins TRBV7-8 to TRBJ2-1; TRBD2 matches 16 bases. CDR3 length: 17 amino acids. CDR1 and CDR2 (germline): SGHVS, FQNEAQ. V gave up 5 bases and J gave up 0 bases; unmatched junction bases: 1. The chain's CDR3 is CASSGTSGGASYNEQFF. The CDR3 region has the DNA TGTGCCAGCAGCGGGACTAGCGGGGGGGCCTCCTACAATGAGCAGTTCTTC.

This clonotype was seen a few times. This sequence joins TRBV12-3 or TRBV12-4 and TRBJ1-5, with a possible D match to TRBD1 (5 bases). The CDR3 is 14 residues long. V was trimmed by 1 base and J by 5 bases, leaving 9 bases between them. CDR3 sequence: CASSLVGAHQPQHF. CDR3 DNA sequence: TGTGCCAGCAGTTTAGTCGGGGCCCATCAGCCCCAGCATTTT.

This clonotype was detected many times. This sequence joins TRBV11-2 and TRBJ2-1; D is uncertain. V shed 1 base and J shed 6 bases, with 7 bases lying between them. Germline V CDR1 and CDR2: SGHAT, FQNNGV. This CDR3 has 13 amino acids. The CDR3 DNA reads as TGTGCCAGCAGCTTAGTTCTTTTCAATGAGCAGTTCTTC. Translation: CASSLVLFNEQFF.

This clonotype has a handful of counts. CDR3 nucleotides: TGTGCCAGCAGACCGGGACAGGGGTCTCGGGAGCAGTACTTC. Translated: CASRPGQGSREQYF. This chain connects TRBV12-3 or TRBV12-4 to TRBJ2-7; 10 bases are a match to TRBD1. The CDR3 runs 14 residues. With 6 bases clipped from V and 7 bases from J, the junction kept 9 bases outside the gene matches.

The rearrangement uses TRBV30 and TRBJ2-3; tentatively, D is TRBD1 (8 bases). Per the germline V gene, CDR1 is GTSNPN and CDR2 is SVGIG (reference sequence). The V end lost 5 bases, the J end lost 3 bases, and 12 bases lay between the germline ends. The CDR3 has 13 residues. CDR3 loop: CAWDRGGTDTQYF. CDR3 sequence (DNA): TGTGCCTGGGACAGGGGAGGGACAGATACGCAGTATTTT.

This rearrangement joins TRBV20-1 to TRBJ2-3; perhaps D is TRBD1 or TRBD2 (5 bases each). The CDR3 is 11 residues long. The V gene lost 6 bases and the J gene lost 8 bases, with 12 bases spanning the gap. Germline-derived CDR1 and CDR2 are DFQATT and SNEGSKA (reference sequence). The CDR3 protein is CSATSGTTQYF. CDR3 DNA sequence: TGCAGTGCGACCTCCGGGACTACGCAGTATTTT.

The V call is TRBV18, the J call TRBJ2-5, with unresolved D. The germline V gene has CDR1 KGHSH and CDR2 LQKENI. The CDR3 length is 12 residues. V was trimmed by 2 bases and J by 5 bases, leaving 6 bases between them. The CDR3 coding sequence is TGTGCCAGCTCACCAAGGACGGAGACCCAGTACTTC. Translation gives CASSPRTETQYF.

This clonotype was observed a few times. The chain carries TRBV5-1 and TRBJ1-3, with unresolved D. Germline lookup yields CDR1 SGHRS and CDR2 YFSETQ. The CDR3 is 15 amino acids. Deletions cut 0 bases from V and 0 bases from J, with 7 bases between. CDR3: CASSLDQSSGNTIYF. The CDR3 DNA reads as TGCGCCAGCAGCTTGGACCAGTCCTCTGGAAACACCATATATTTT.

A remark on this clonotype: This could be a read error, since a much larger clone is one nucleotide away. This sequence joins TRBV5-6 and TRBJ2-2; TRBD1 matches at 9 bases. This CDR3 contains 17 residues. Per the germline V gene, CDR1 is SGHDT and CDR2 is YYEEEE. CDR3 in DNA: TGTGCCAGCAGCTTGGACAGGGGGCGCGTTGTTTCCGGGGAGCTGTATTTT. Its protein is CASSLDRGRVVSGELYF.

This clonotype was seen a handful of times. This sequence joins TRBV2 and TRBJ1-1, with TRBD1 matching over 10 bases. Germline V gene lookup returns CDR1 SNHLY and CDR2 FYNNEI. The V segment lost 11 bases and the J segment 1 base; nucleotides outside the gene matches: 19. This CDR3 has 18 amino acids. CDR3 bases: TGTGCCCTCAGATTGGGATTTGGGACAGGGGTTTCGAACACTGAAGCTTTCTTT. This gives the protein CALRLGFGTGVSNTEAFF.

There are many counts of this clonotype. CDR3 in DNA: TGCAGCGCAAAGGGACAGGGCGGCTACGAGCAGTACTTC. Protein sequence: CSAKGQGGYEQYF. The V gene is TRBV29-1, the J gene TRBJ2-7, with TRBD1 matching over 9 bases. The length of the CDR3 is 13 residues. Germline V gene lookup returns CDR1 SQVTM and CDR2 ANQGSEA. The ends lost 7 bases at V and 3 bases at J; junction bases unmatched: 7.

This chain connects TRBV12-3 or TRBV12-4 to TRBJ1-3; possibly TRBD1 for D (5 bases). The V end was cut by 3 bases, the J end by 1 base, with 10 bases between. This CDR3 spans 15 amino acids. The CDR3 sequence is CASSFGGTSGNTIYF. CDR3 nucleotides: TGTGCCAGCAGTTTCGGCGGGACTTCTGGAAACACCATATATTTT.

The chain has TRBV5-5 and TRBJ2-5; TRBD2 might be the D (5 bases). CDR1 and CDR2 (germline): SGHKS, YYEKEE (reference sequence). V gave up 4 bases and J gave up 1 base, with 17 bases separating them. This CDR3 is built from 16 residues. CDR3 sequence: CASSIAPSKGQETQYF. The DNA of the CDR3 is TGTGCCAGCAGCATAGCGCCTAGCAAGGGCCAAGAGACCCAGTACTTC.

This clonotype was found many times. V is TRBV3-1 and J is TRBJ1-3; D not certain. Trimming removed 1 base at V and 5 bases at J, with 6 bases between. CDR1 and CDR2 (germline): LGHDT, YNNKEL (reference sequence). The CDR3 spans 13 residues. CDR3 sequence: CASSQGARNTIYF. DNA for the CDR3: TGTGCCAGCAGCCAAGGTGCCAGAAACACCATATATTTT. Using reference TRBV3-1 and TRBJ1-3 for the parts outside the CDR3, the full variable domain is DTAVSQTPKYLVTQMGNDKSIKCEQNLGHDTMYWYKQDSKKFLKIMFSYNNKELIINETVPNRFSPKSPDKAHLNLHINSLELGDSAVYFCASSQGARNTIYFGEGSWLTVV.

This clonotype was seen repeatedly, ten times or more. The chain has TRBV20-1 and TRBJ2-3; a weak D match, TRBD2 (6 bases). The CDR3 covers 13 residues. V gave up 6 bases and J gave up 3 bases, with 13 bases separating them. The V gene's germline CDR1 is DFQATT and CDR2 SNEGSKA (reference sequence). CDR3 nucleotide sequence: TGCAGTGCCAGACTAGTGGGGACAGATACGCAGTATTTT. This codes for CSARLVGTDTQYF.

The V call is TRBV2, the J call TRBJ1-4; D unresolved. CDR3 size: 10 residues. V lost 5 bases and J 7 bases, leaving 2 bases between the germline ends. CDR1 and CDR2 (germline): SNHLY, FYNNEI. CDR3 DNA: TGTGCCAGCAGTCTTGAAAAACTGTTTTTT. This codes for CASSLEKLFF.

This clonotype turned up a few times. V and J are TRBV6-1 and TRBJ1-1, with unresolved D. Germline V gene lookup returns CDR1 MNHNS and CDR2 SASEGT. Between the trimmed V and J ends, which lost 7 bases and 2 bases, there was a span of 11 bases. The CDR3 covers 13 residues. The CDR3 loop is CASNLYTNTEAFF. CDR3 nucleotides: TGTGCCAGCAACCTTTACACCAACACTGAAGCTTTCTTT.

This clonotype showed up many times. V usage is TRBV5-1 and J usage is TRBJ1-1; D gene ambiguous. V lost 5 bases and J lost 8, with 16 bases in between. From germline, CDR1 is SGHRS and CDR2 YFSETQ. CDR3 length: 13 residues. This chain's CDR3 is CASRAEGSREAFF. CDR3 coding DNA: TGCGCCAGCAGGGCGGAGGGAAGCAGAGAAGCTTTCTTT.

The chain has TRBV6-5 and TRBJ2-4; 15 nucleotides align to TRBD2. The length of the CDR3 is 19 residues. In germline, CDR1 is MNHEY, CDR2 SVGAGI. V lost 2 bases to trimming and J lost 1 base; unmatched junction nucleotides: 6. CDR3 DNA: TGTGCCAGCAGTTACCGTACCGGGACTAGCGGGGGGGCCAAAAACATTCAGTACTTC. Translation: CASSYRTGTSGGAKNIQYF.

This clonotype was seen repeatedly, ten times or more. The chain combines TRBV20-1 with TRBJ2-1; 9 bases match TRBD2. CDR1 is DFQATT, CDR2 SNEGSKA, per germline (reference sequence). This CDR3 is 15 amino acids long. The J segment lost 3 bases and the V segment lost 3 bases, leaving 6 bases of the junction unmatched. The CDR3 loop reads CSARRAGGIYNEQFF. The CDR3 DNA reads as TGCAGTGCTAGGAGGGCGGGGGGGATCTACAATGAGCAGTTCTTC.

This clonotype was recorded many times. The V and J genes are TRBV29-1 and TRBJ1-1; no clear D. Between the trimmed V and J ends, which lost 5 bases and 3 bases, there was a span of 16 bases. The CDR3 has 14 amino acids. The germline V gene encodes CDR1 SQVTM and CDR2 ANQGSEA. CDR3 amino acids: CSVNRNLRDTEAFF. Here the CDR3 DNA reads TGCAGCGTTAACCGAAACCTGCGGGACACTGAAGCTTTCTTT.

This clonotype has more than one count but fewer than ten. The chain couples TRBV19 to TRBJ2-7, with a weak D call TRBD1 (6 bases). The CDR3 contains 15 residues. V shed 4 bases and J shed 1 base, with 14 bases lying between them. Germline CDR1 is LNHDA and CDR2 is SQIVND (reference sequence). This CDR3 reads CASSTLEGGSYEQYF. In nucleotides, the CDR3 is TGTGCCAGTAGTACCCTGGAAGGGGGTTCCTACGAGCAGTACTTC.

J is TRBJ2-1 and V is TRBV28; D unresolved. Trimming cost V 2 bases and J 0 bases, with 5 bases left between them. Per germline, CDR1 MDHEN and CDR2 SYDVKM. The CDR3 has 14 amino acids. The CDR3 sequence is CASSLPGSYNEQFF. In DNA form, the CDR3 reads TGTGCCAGCAGTTTACCTGGCTCCTACAATGAGCAGTTCTTC.

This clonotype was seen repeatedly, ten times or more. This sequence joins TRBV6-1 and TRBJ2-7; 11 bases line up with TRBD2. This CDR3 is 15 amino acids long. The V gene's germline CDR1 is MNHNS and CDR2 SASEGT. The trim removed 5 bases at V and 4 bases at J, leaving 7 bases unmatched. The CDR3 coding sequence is TGTGCCAGCAGTCTCGGGACTAGCGGATATTACGAGCAGTACTTC. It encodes CASSLGTSGYYEQYF.

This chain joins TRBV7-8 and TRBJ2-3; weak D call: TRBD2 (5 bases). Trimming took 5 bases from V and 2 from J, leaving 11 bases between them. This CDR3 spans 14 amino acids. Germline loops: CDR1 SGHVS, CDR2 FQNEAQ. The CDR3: CASSPRGFTDTQYF. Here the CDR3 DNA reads TGTGCCAGCAGCCCGAGAGGGTTCACAGATACGCAGTATTTT.

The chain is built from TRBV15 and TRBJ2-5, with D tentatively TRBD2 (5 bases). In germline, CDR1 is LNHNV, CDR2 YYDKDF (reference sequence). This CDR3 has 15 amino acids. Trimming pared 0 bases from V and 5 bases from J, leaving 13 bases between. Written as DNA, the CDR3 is TGTGCCACCAGCAGAGATGCGGCTAGCTTTGAGACCCAGTACTTC. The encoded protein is CATSRDAASFETQYF.

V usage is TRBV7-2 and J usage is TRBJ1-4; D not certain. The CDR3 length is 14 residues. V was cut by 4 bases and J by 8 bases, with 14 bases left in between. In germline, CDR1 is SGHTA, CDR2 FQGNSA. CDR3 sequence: CASSSRQGPEKLFF. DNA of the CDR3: TGTGCCAGCAGCTCCCGACAAGGTCCGGAAAAACTGTTTTTT.

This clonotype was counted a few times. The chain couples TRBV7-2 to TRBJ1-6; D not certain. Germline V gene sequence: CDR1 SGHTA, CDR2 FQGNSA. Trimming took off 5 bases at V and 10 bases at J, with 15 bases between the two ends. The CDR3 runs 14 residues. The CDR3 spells CASSTESPGSPLHF. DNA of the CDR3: TGTGCCAGCAGCACAGAGTCCCCGGGCTCACCCCTCCACTTT.

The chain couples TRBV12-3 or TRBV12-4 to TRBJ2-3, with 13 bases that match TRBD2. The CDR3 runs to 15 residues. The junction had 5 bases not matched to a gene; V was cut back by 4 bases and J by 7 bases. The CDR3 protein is CASSSGTSGKYTQYF. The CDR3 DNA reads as TGTGCCAGCAGTTCCGGGACTAGCGGGAAATATACGCAGTATTTT.